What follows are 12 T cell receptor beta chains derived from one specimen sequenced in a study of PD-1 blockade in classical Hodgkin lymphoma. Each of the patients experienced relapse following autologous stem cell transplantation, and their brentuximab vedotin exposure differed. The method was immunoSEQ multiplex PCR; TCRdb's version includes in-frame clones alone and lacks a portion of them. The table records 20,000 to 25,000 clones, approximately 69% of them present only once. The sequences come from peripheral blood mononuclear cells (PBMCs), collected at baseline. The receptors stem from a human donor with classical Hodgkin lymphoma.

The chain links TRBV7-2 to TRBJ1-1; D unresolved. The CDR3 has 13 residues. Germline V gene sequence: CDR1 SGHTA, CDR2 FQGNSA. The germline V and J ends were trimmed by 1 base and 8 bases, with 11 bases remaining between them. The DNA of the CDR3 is TGTGCCAGCAGCTTAGATGGAGGGAAAGAAGCTTTCTTT. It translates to CASSLDGGKEAFF. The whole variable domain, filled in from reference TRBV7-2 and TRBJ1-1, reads GAGVSQSPSNKVTEKGKDVELRCDPISGHTALYWYRQSLGQGLEFLIYFQGNSAPDKSGLPSDRFSAERTGGSVSTLTIQRTQQEDSAVYLCASSLDGGKEAFFGQGTRLTVV.

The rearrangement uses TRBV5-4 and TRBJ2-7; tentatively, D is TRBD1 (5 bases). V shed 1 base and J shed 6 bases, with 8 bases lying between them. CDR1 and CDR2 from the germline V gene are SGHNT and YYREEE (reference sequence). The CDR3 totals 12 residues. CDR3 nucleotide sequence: TGTGCCAGCAGCTTGACAGGTTCCGAGCAGTACTTC. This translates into CASSLTGSEQYF.

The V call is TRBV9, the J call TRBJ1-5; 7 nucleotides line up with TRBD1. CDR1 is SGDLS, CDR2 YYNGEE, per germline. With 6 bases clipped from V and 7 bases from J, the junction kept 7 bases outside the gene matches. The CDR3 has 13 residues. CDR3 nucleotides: TGTGCCAGCATCACAGGGGTGTCACAGCCCCAGCATTTT. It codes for CASITGVSQPQHF. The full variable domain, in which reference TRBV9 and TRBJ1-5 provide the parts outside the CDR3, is DSGVTQTPKHLITATGQRVTLRCSPRSGDLSVYWYQQSLDQGLQFLIQYYNGEERAKGNILERFSAQQFPDLHSELNLSSLELGDSALYFCASITGVSQPQHFGDGTRLSIL.

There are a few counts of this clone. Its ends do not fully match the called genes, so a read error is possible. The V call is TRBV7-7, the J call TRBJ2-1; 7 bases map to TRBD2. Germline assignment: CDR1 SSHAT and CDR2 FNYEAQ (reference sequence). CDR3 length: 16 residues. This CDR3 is CASSSSPGGSYNEQFF. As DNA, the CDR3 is TGTGCTAGCAGCTCCTCTCCGGGGGGATCATACAATGAGCAGTTCTTC.

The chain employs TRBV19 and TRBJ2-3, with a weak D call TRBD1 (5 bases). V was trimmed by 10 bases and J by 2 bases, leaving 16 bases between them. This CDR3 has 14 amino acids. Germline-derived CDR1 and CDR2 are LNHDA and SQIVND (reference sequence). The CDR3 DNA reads TGTGCCACCCAGTTGGGGCCCAACACAGATACGCAGTATTTT. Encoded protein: CATQLGPNTDTQYF.

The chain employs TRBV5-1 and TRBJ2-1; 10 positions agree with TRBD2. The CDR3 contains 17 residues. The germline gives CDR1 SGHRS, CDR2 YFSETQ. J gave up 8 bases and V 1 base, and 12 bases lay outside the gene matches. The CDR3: CASSLKSVAGGLDEQFF. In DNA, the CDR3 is TGCGCCAGCAGCTTGAAGTCGGTAGCGGGGGGACTGGATGAGCAGTTCTTC.

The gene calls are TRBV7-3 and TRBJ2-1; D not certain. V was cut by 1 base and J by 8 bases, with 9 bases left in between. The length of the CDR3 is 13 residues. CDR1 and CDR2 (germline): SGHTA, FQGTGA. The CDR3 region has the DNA TGTGCCAGCAGCTTAATAGGTCTCCATGAGCAGTTCTTC. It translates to CASSLIGLHEQFF.

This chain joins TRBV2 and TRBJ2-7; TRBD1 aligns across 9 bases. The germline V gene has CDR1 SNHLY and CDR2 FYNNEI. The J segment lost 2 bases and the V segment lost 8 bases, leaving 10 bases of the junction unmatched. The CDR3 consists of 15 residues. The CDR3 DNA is TGTGCCAGCGAGGAGCTTGGGACAGGGACCTACGAGCAGTACTTC. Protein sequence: CASEELGTGTYEQYF.

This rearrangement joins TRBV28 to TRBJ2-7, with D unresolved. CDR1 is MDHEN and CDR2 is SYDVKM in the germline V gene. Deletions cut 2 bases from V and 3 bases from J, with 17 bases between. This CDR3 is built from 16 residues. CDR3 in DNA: TGTGCCAGCAGTTTACCAAGGGATGGGCTAATCTACGAGCAGTACTTC. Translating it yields CASSLPRDGLIYEQYF.

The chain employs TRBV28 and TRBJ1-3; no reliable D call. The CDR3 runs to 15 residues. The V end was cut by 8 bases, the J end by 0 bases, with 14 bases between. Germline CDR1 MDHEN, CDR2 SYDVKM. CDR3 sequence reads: CASFQAPSSGNTIYF. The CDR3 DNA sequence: TGTGCCAGCTTTCAAGCCCCGAGCTCTGGAAACACCATATATTTT.

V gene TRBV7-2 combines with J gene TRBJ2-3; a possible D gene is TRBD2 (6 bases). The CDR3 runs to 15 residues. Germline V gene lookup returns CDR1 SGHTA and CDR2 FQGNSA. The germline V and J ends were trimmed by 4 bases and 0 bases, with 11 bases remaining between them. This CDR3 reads CASSYRGSSTDTQYF. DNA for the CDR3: TGTGCCAGCAGCTACCGGGGGAGTAGCACAGATACGCAGTATTTT.

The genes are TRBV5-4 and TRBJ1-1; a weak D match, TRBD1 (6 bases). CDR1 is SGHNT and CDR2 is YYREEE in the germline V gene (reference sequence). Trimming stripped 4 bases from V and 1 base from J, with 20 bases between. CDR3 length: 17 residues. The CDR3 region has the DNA TGTGCCAGCAGCCCATGGACGTCCGGGACACCGAACACTGAAGCTTTCTTT. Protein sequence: CASSPWTSGTPNTEAFF.